This T cell receptor beta chain emerged from a study of CD8+CD57+ T cells in acquired aplastic anemia. Study as a whole: Sorted CD4+ and CD8+ cell DNA averaged roughly 3 ug. Whole-study findings and limits: Patients and controls were not found to differ significantly in CD8+ Simpson's diversity.

The CDR3 consists of 16 residues. The germline V gene has CDR1 SGHRS and CDR2 YFSETQ. Germline trimming cut 1 base from V and 3 bases from J; bases unmatched to any gene: 8. This clonotype was counted ten times or more. The antigen remains unidentified. For CDR3 and TCR beta VDJ profiling, genomic DNA was the template used. TCRdb re-derived calls from the reads in MiXCR, one entry per CDR3 protein. The sample consists of about 200,000 distinct CDR3 sequences, 30% to 40% of them appearing once. V and J are TRBV5-1 and TRBJ2-7; TRBD1 matches 9 bases. This clonotype was sampled from a human donor in good health, serving as a control. Sample: sorted CD4+, CD8+, or CD8+CD57+ T cells (not recorded which) from PBMCs. This CDR3 is CASSLITGGRNYEQYF. Here the CDR3 DNA reads TGCGCCAGCAGCTTGATAACAGGGGGCCGGAACTACGAGCAGTACTTC.